The T cell receptor beta chain under discussion was sequenced for a study of cytomegalovirus exposure and HLA in healthy donors. Looked up from germline, CDR1 is MDHEN and CDR2 is SYDVKM. V was cut by 5 bases and J by 5 bases, with 19 bases left in between. The CDR3 is 15 residues long. As concerns this clone: As yet, its antigen is unknown.

Whole-study findings and limits: Reports indicate that TCR beta sequences accurately predicted the HLA-A and HLA-B alleles of most subjects. TCR beta chains numbering roughly 150 were designated cytomegalovirus-associated.

PCR was performed using 60 Vbeta and 13 Jbeta primers. Per the authors' pipeline: A later analysis counted roughly 74 million unique TCR beta chains, 10 million to 12 million shared. The assay was immunoSEQ multiplex PCR, and TCRdb's table has in-frame clones only and misses some. V, J and clone size are taken as reported in that table, and D and trimming were inferred from the DNA itself. The repertoire holds fewer than 250,000 clones, around 80% seen once, with 2.5% to 3% in the top ten. The chain joins TRBV28 to TRBJ2-7, with D perhaps matching TRBD2 (7 bases). This TCR was recovered from a man in his thirties or forties in good health and CMV-seronegative. Sequenced material: PBMCs. The CDR3 loop reads CASSLAVRGGDEQYF. The CDR3 DNA is TGTGCCAGCAGTCTAGCTGTCAGGGGAGGGGACGAGCAGTACTTC.